This T cell receptor beta chain came from a study of blood T cell repertoires in COVID-19. On the study more broadly: Samples taken during acute and convalescent COVID-19 were collected in the United States, Italy and Spain. T cells, B-cell-depleted T cells, or PBMCs provided the cDNA or gDNA that served as material.

Authors' data handling: Counts of nucleated cells, estimated from reference gene primer amplification, were obtained. Only in-frame clones appear in the TCRdb table, and some are missing; sequencing was by immunoSEQ multiplex PCR. V and J calls and clone size are those listed in that table; D and trimming were worked out from the DNA. The sample shows around 260,000 clones, 75% to 90% of them seen only once. Trimming took off 5 bases at V and 3 bases at J, with 14 bases between the two ends. Germline V gene data show CDR1 as LGHNT and CDR2 as FRNRAP. This CDR3 region has 14 residues. This clone occurred once.

This chain joins TRBV12-5 and TRBJ2-7; weak D call: TRBD2 (6 bases). The specimen sequenced was peripheral blood. This receptor was taken from a woman between 35 and 50 years old who had recovered from COVID-19. The CDR3 here is CASGPGTANYEQYF. The CDR3 DNA reads TGTGCTAGTGGTCCGGGGACTGCAAACTACGAGCAGTACTTC.